This T cell receptor (beta chain) was documented in a study of cytomegalovirus exposure and HLA in healthy donors (dated 2017 in TCRdb). With regard to the full study: An earlier analysis of roughly 500 of the donors reported approximately 260 Gb of sequence data and around 110 million unique TCR beta sequences obtained from 180 million or so T cells. The study aimed to test whether signatures of past pathogen exposure could be identified by cataloging public T cell receptors. An earlier analysis of around 580 of the donors used high-throughput TCR beta sequencing to judge whether each TCR beta V gene segment behaved as functional or pseudogenic. Because of strong linkage in the cohort, roughly five DR-DQ haplotypes were treated as single units for association and clustering. The number of typed donors differed by locus: 629-630 for A, B, C, DRB1 and DQB1; approximately 520 for DQA1; 600 to 610 for DPA1; and 400 to 480 for DPB1. In the later analysis, no new phenotypic data were used to find candidate immune exposures; instead, reliance was placed on TCR beta sequences and their occurrence across donors. HLA typing included class I and class II loci at four-digit resolution. A separate validation cohort of about 110 different subjects was used in addition to the roughly 700-subject first cohort. Among the roughly 430 genotyped donors, 81% belonged to the genetic ancestry cluster associated with self-reported Caucasian donors. High-throughput TCR immunosequencing, statistical association of individual TCRs with disease status, and machine learning were combined to predict cytomegalovirus infection status. A later analysis re-examined previously published TCR beta repertoires from 610 or so donors and added high-resolution HLA genotyping to investigate patterns of TCR occurrence. Using immunosequencing, the study profiled T cell repertoires from around 680 subjects and related those repertoires to cytomegalovirus serostatus. Among around 400 genotyped donors of the cohort, an average of approximately 250,000 unique TCR beta nucleotide sequences were sequenced per donor, around a sixth of them non-productive. About 300 gigabases of sequencing data and around 88 million unique TCR sequences made up an early release that covered approximately 650 HLA-typed donors. Alongside the repertoire data, information on donor age, sex, ethnicity and CMV serostatus was compiled. All discovery cohort repertoires had been generated on a single sequencing platform. A later genetic analysis used genome-wide SNP genotypes for about 60% of the 666 donors, treating that subset as a discovery cohort.

This clone was detected only a few times. The antigen it binds to is not known. No qualities accompany the bases; no much larger clone lies one base away. The cohort consisted of more than 650 healthy bone marrow donors. Cohort members were all nominally healthy when sampled, although unrecorded immune exposures were likely present. The donor tested CMV seronegative, placing the donor among the 352 seronegative members of the cohort. Each donor provided a peripheral blood sample, and peripheral blood mononuclear cells were used for TCR beta sequencing. Genomic DNA extraction from the blood cell samples was performed with the Qiagen DNeasy Blood Extraction Kit. V lost 5 bases and J lost 2 bases; the stretch between them is 11 bases long. Measured from the cysteine to the phenylalanine, the CDR3 is 13 residues long. The retained sequence is limited to the CDR3, 39 bases, with the frame set at the first base. In the germline V gene (reference sequence), CDR1 corresponds to SGHKS and CDR2 to YYEKEE.

Libraries came from the immunoSEQ multiplex PCR assay. A mixture of 60 forward primers for TCR Vbeta segments and 13 reverse primers for TCR Jbeta segments was used in the multiplex PCR. Amplification of the CDR3 region of rearranged TCR beta genes was performed with a multiplex PCR assay on genomic DNA. On the Illumina HiSeq System, the amplified TCR beta libraries were sequenced as 87-base-pair reads. For the original study's pipeline: Across the roughly 670 repertoires, a later analysis counted approximately 83 million unique TCR beta chains, around 10 million of which were shared by at least two donors. A nearest-neighbor algorithm error-corrected the raw reads and collapsed the reads into unique sequences, merging closely related sequences to remove PCR and sequencing errors. V, D and J gene segments were assigned by aligning CDR3 sequences to IMGT reference sequences. For a sequence to be retained, a match of at least six nucleotides was required to both a V gene segment and a J gene segment. Rearrangements were called productive when the CDR3 lacked stop codons and stayed in frame with V and J; all others were non-productive. CDR3 was defined by IMGT convention, running from the second conserved V-encoded cysteine to the conserved J-encoded phenylalanine. Sequences without an unambiguous match to a single V gene segment were excluded from the earlier analysis of several hundred of the donors. An earlier analysis of around 600 of the donors classified V segments as functional when productive rearrangements were above 56.7% and as segregating when the standard deviation between donors was above 5%. A statistical classification framework was developed to diagnose cytomegalovirus status using the catalog of TCR beta chain sequences. In a later analysis, V and J genes were assigned by comparing TCR nucleotide sequences against IMGT/GENE-DB human TR gene sequences. A later analysis assigned CDR3 sequences and most-parsimonious VDJ recombination scenarios with the TCRdist pipeline. In a later analysis, every TCR beta chain was defined by the combination of its CDR3 amino acid sequence and its V-gene family, and reads without a unique V-gene family were dropped. A later analysis removed 550 to 700 highly shared, low-generation-probability nucleotide sequences to deal with suspected cross-contamination and a sequencing artifact. For each public chain, a later analysis derived a clonal expansion index from normalized ranks of inferred template counts within each repertoire. In a later analysis, generation probabilities were computed with a VDJ recombination model fitted to out-of-frame rearrangements, and the resulting probabilities were checked against IGoR. A later analysis scored TCR-TCR, TCR-HLA and TCR-CMV co-occurrence with hypergeometric tests, applying a repertoire-size bias correction to TCR pairs. To estimate false discovery rates, a later analysis permuted the HLA or CMV assignments 20 times. A later analysis grouped co-occurring TCRs with DBSCAN, adding TCRdist sequence similarity when clustering within HLA-allele-positive subsets. Co-occurrence clustering excluded repertoires with fewer than 30,000 or more than 120,000 public chains, plus five with anomalous nucleotide sharing. TCRdb provides this immuneACCESS table in a form limited to in-frame rearrangements. Some clones are lacking; in checked studies, under half of them reflect an unresolved V gene, and why the rest are absent is not known. The V and J calls and clone size were taken over from that table, and D and trimming were inferred from the DNA. The sample table records roughly 87,000 clones; 70% to 75% of these occur just once. The ten largest make up roughly 4.2% of the sample.

Overall study results and their limits: According to a later analysis, TCR association rates differed among HLA loci, with DRB1 alleles showing the most associated TCRs and HLA-C alleles showing the fewest. In a later genetic analysis, fewer N-insertions in productive TCRs were reported among donors in an Asian-associated ancestry cluster than the roughly 670-donor mean. Immune exposure information for the cohort was limited to CMV serostatus. The study gave a list of some 150 TCR beta chains associated with cytomegalovirus. The cohort was sequenced for TCR beta chains only, and without alpha or paired-chain data the features that could be detected were limited. Three of the identified cytomegalovirus-associated TCR beta chains were confirmed in vitro to be specific for cytomegalovirus antigens. An association between a missense DCLRE1C variant and V-gene and J-gene trimming of TCR beta chains was found in a later genetic analysis and replicated in an independent cohort. Presence/absence analyses assumed roughly uniform sequencing depth across donors, an assumption that may not hold. Because HLA typing was missing for some donors at each locus, association tests included only the typed subset. A later analysis found that HLA-associated TCR beta chains were more clonally expanded and had lower generation probabilities than equally common non-associated chains. When HLA alleles, especially DR and DQ, strongly co-occurred, attributing TCR associations to individual alleles was difficult. A further reported finding was that TCR beta sequences accurately predicted the HLA-A and HLA-B alleles for most subjects in the first cohort. Because counts were too low, roughly 16 rarely observed V segments, including chromosome 9 orphons, were left out of the earlier analysis of a few hundred of the donors. The classifier was reported to diagnose cytomegalovirus status with high specificity and sensitivity in both the original and validation cohorts. Most TCR sequences were observed very rarely across donors, whereas some public TCRs were present in many individuals. A cluster of highly shared sequence variants was judged likely to represent a technical artifact of the sequencing pipeline. Most CMV-associated TCR beta chains appeared to be HLA-restricted in a later analysis, and the HLA associations seemed to be driven largely by CMV exposure. Broadly in line with IMGT annotations, most TCR beta V segments showed up in productive rearrangements about 90% or about 30% of the time in an earlier analysis of 587 of the donors. In a later analysis, several top co-occurrence clusters were reported to appear linked to parvovirus B19, influenza, CMV and Epstein-Barr virus. Linkage disequilibrium might explain the correlated functional status among segregating V segments, but an unknown experimental factor could not be ruled out. A later analysis associated about 17,000 TCR beta sequences with specific HLA alleles at a false discovery rate of 0.05. Some IMGT-functional V segments, including TRBV6-2 and TRBV6-3, could not be told apart with the 87-base-pair reads, so those segments were excluded. The authors suggested that the approach could potentially be extended to other disease states and immunological phenotypes.

Source material: PBMCs. This TCR derives from a man in his fifties or sixties in good health and CMV-seronegative. Rearrangement joined TRBV5-5 to TRBJ2-7; matching of 5 bases hints at TRBD1 as the D gene. The CDR3 protein: CASRPDITYEQYF. The nucleotides are TGTGCCAGCAGACCGGACATTACCTACGAGCAGTACTTC. Supplemented by the reference TRBV5-5 and TRBJ2-7 proteins around the CDR3, the complete variable domain is DAGVTQSPTHLIKTRGQQVTLRCSPISGHKSVSWYQQVLGQGPQFIFQYYEKEERGRGNFPDRFSARQFPNYSSELNVNALLLGDSALYLCASRPDITYEQYFGPGTRLTVT.